One TCR beta chain is described in this entry. Its antigen is undetermined. An end of the junction does not agree with germline; a read error may underlie this. Stated treatment: roughly 10-day PBMC culture with coronavirus spike peptide pools or control peptides (ViraFEST assay). The CDR3 contains 14 residues. Germline V gene sequence: CDR1 SSHAT, CDR2 FNYEAQ (reference sequence). The data were taken from a study of vaccination and CD4 T cells after COVID-19. Background on the study: Participants were given two doses of BNT162b2 or mRNA-1273 vaccine.

The Oncomine TCR Beta short-read assay was what sequenced the DNA obtained from cultured CD4+ T cells. TCRdb called the PCR reads again in MiXCR, with one record for every CDR3 protein. This table holds 9,100 or so distinct CDR3 sequences, under 25% found once. The source of this sequence is a human donor with COVID-19. The specimen sequenced was cultured CD4+ T cells from blood. This sequence joins TRBV7-7 and TRBJ2-7; tentative D call: TRBD1 (5 bases). CDR3 sequence (DNA): TGTGCTAGCAGCCTAGGGGCAGGGAATAACGAGCAGTACTTC. It yields the protein CASSLGAGNNEQYF. Looking up the rest from reference TRBV7-7 and TRBJ2-7 gives the full variable domain: GAGVSQSPRYKVTKRGQDVTLRCDPISSHATLYWYQQALGQGPEFLTYFNYEAQPDKSGLPSDRFSAERPEGSISTLTIQRTEQRDSAMYRCASSLGAGNNEQYFGPGTRLTVT.